Included here is one T cell receptor beta chain sequence, with context. The antigen is undetermined. A multiplex PCR was run with 60 Vbeta primers and 13 Jbeta primers. Libraries were prepared by immunoSEQ multiplex PCR; TCRdb keeps only in-frame clonotypes and omits some of them. Recorded for this sample: fewer than 200,000 clones. This specimen comes from a study of cytomegalovirus exposure and HLA in healthy donors. CDR3 length: 16 residues. The V gene lost 4 bases and the J gene lost 0 bases, with 13 bases spanning the gap. CDR1 is SGDLS, CDR2 YYNGEE, per germline. Regarding the study as a whole: The listing of roughly 160 TCR beta chains classed them as cytomegalovirus-associated. Sequencing probably produced one cluster of sequence variants that were highly shared.

This receptor was obtained from a man aged 25-45 years in good health and CMV-seronegative. The source material was PBMCs. This sequence joins TRBV9 and TRBJ1-4; TRBD1 is a possible D gene (5 bases). The CDR3 region has the DNA TGTGCCAGCAGCCCCGGGGGGATTTCAACTAATGAAAAACTGTTTTTT. Its translation is CASSPGGISTNEKLFF. Supplemented by reference TRBV9 and TRBJ1-4, the full variable domain reads DSGVTQTPKHLITATGQRVTLRCSPRSGDLSVYWYQQSLDQGLQFLIQYYNGEERAKGNILERFSAQQFPDLHSELNLSSLELGDSALYFCASSPGGISTNEKLFFGSGTQLSVL.